The 14 T cell receptor beta chains below were found in one sample sequenced in a study of T cells in Graves' hyperthyroidism and ophthalmopathy. Regions amplified from RNA transcripts were the TCR beta CDR3 regions. Using the HTBI primer set, a first-round RT-PCR was run on the TCR CDR3. Via MiXCR, TCRdb re-called the multiplex PCR reads, giving one row per CDR3 protein. The sample records tens of thousands of distinct CDR3 sequences, 40% to 55% being singletons. What was sequenced was blood. The receptors derive from a woman aged 25 to 39 with Graves' hyperthyroidism.

This chain links TRBV7-2 with TRBJ2-1; perhaps TRBD2 as D (7 bases). The CDR3 extends over 12 amino acids. Between the trimmed V and J ends, which lost 1 base and 12 bases, there was a span of 10 bases. CDR1 SGHTA and CDR2 FQGNSA come from the germline V gene. This CDR3 reads CASSLGGGMQFF. CDR3 DNA: TGTGCCAGCAGCTTAGGGGGGGGCATGCAGTTCTTC.

A remark on this clonotype: An end of the junction does not agree with germline; a read error may underlie this. This chain uses TRBV6-5 with TRBJ1-3; the D gene is possibly TRBD1 (6 bases). The CDR3 totals 9 residues. Per the germline V gene, CDR1 is MNHEY and CDR2 is SVGAGI. The DNA of the CDR3 is TGTGCCAGCAGTTTAGGGGGGGATTTT. Its protein is CASSLGGDF.

The chain employs TRBV20-1 and TRBJ2-3, with 10 bases fitting TRBD2. Germline V gene lookup returns CDR1 DFQATT and CDR2 SNEGSKA (reference sequence). J was trimmed by 5 bases and V by 5 bases; bases with no gene match: 4. This CDR3 is 13 amino acids long. The CDR3 sequence: CSASRLAGDTQYF. The CDR3 coding sequence is TGCAGTGCTTCCCGACTAGCGGGAGATACGCAGTATTTT.

The gene calls are TRBV5-6 and TRBJ2-7, with D possibly matching TRBD2 (5 bases). Germline CDR1 reads SGHDT; CDR2 reads YYEEEE. The CDR3 covers 16 residues. V was trimmed by 0 bases and J by 7 bases, leaving 20 bases between them. CDR3 sequence: CASSLVLEDGVGEQYF. CDR3 bases: TGTGCCAGCAGCTTGGTCTTGGAGGACGGGGTTGGTGAGCAGTACTTC.

At least ten counts were recorded for this clonotype. CDR3 DNA: TGTGCCAGCAGTTTTCGTGAGACCCAGTACTTC. Its protein product is CASSFRETQYF. V is TRBV28 and J is TRBJ2-5, with unresolved D. There are 11 residues in the CDR3. V lost 3 bases and J 5 bases, leaving 4 bases between the germline ends. Per germline, CDR1 MDHEN and CDR2 SYDVKM.

This clonotype was picked up many times. The chain is built from TRBV20-1 and TRBJ1-1, with TRBD1 as a possible D gene (5 bases). Trimming left V 6 bases short and J 1 base short, with 12 bases between. The germline V gene has CDR1 DFQATT and CDR2 SNEGSKA (reference sequence). This CDR3 comprises 13 residues. CDR3 protein: CSAPETANTEAFF. The CDR3 DNA is TGCAGTGCCCCCGAGACAGCGAACACTGAAGCTTTCTTT.

The V and J genes are TRBV20-1 and TRBJ2-3; 7 bases match TRBD1. Trimming at V came to 7 bases and at J to 1 base, leaving 5 bases not matched to a gene. CDR1 and CDR2 (germline): DFQATT, SNEGSKA (reference sequence). There are 13 residues in the CDR3. The CDR3: CSVGDSRTDTQYF. Written as DNA, the CDR3 is TGCAGTGTCGGGGACAGTCGCACAGATACGCAGTATTTT.

This clonotype was seen ten or more times. The DNA for the CDR3 is TGTGCCAGCAGCGAGACAGGGGGCGCGAAGGGCTACACCTTC. It encodes CASSETGGAKGYTF. This chain connects TRBV6-1 to TRBJ1-2; 10 nucleotides align to TRBD1. Germline V gene data show CDR1 as MNHNS and CDR2 as SASEGT. V shed 6 bases and J 8 bases; nucleotides not matched to a gene: 9. The CDR3 length is 14 residues.

V and J are TRBV5-5 and TRBJ1-2; a weak D match, TRBD1 (6 bases). Germline V gene data show CDR1 as SGHKS and CDR2 as YYEKEE (reference sequence). V was trimmed by 1 base and J by 5 bases, leaving 9 bases between them. The CDR3 covers 13 residues. This CDR3 is CASSLSGDYGYTF. The CDR3 region has the DNA TGTGCCAGCAGCTTGTCAGGGGATTATGGCTACACCTTC.

There are many counts of this clonotype. The rearrangement joins TRBV19 to TRBJ2-4; 7 bases fit TRBD1. Germline V gives CDR1 LNHDA, CDR2 SQIVND (reference sequence). V was pared by 7 bases and J by 7 bases, with 10 bases of the junction left unmatched. The CDR3 extends over 14 amino acids. The CDR3 region has the DNA TGTGCCAGTAAGGGGCCCGGGACAGTGAACATTCAGTACTTC. Amino acids: CASKGPGTVNIQYF.

There are many counts of this clonotype. The V and J genes are TRBV3-1 and TRBJ2-7; possible D gene TRBD2, 6 bases. The CDR3 is 15 residues long. Trimming pared 3 bases from V and 2 bases from J, leaving 14 bases between. CDR1 is LGHDT and CDR2 is YNNKEL in the germline V gene (reference sequence). CDR3 protein: CASSQLKWGAYEQYF. The CDR3, as DNA: TGTGCCAGCAGCCAGCTTAAGTGGGGGGCCTACGAGCAGTACTTC.

Many counts were recorded for this clonotype. The chain couples TRBV5-4 to TRBJ2-3; D gene ambiguous. Germline CDR1 and CDR2: SGHNT and YYREEE (reference sequence). The V gene lost 5 bases and the J gene lost 2 bases, with 6 bases spanning the gap. The CDR3 length is 12 residues. The CDR3 protein is CASSGYTDTQYF. DNA for the CDR3: TGTGCCAGCAGTGGGTACACAGATACGCAGTATTTT.

This clonotype is labeled as medium-sized. The J gene is TRBJ2-1, the V gene TRBV2; D may match TRBD1 or TRBD2 (6 bases each). The CDR3 is 12 amino acids. V was trimmed by 6 bases and J by 10 bases, leaving 13 bases between them. Germline CDR1 is SNHLY and CDR2 is FYNNEI. The CDR3 DNA reads as TGTGCCAGCAGCCAGATGGGGGGCGAGCAGTTCTTC. Translating gives CASSQMGGEQFF.

In the case of this clonotype: The conserved phenylalanine or tryptophan normally closing the CDR3 is absent here, so this likely arose from a read error. The rearrangement links TRBV10-3 to TRBJ2-3; 11 positions agree with TRBD2. Germline V gene sequence: CDR1 ENHRY, CDR2 SYGVKD. This CDR3 has 16 residues. J lost 8 bases, V lost 7 bases, and 14 bases had no gene match. The CDR3 sequence: CAITKIAGGPTGTQYS. The DNA of the CDR3 is TGTGCCATCACCAAGATAGCGGGAGGGCCTACTGGTACGCAGTATTCT.